A single sample is the source of the 12 T cell receptor beta chains below, sequenced in a study of cytomegalovirus exposure and HLA in healthy donors. PCR used 60 Vbeta primers and 13 Jbeta primers. Clones were read by immunoSEQ multiplex PCR, and TCRdb kept only the in-frame ones, dropping some. The table records about 120,000 clones, roughly a tenth of them present only once. Sequenced: PBMCs. Receptors were obtained from a young man in good health and CMV-seronegative.

This clone was observed a handful of times. The chain carries TRBV20-1 and TRBJ2-7; a possible D gene is TRBD1 (5 bases). Germline V gene sequence: CDR1 DFQATT, CDR2 SNEGSKA (reference sequence). This CDR3 has 11 residues. V shed 1 base and J shed 6 bases, with 7 bases lying between them. The CDR3 coding sequence is TGCAGTGCTAGAGCAGGGCCCGAGCAGTACTTC. It yields the protein CSARAGPEQYF.

This clone showed up just a few times. CDR3 nucleotide sequence: TGTGCCAGCAGTGGGGCCTCCTACAATGAGCAGTTCTTC. The encoded protein is CASSGASYNEQFF. This chain uses TRBV6-1 with TRBJ2-1; D gene uncertain. Trimming removed 4 bases from V and 0 bases from J, with 4 bases in between. The length of the CDR3 is 13 residues. Germline V lookup: CDR1 MNHNS, CDR2 SASEGT.

This clone was counted only a few times. The chain has TRBV5-1 and TRBJ1-1, with D uncertain. The CDR3 length is 16 residues. Trimming removed 1 base from V and 0 bases from J, with 13 bases in between. Germline values: CDR1 SGHRS, CDR2 YFSETQ. The CDR3 here is CASSLSTYVMNTEAFF. CDR3 coding DNA: TGCGCCAGCAGCTTGTCGACATACGTTATGAACACTGAAGCTTTCTTT.

This clone was detected a few times. The chain recombines TRBV5-6 with TRBJ1-1; 11 positions match TRBD1. The CDR3 is 16 amino acids. Trimming removed 4 bases from V and 0 bases from J; junction bases left unmatched: 5. The germline V gene has CDR1 SGHDT and CDR2 YYEEEE. The CDR3 bases are TGTGCCAGCAGCCGGACAGGGGGCTTTGTGAACACTGAAGCTTTCTTT. Translated, it gives CASSRTGGFVNTEAFF.

This clone was found a few times. The chain couples TRBV18 to TRBJ1-2, with 10 bases fitting TRBD1. V shed 4 bases, J shed 3 bases, and the junction held 2 bases outside the gene matches. This CDR3 region has 14 residues. Germline values: CDR1 KGHSH, CDR2 LQKENI. CDR3 sequence reads: CASSLGQGDYGYTF. Here the CDR3 DNA reads TGTGCCAGCTCACTTGGACAGGGGGACTATGGCTACACCTTC. Full variable domain (remainder filled in from reference TRBV18 and TRBJ1-2): NAGVMQNPRHLVRRRGQEARLRCSPMKGHSHVYWYRQLPEEGLKFMVYLQKENIIDESGMPKERFSAEFPKEGPSILRIQQVVRGDSAAYFCASSLGQGDYGYTFGSGTRLTVV.

This clone was observed a handful of times. The rearrangement uses TRBV21-1 and TRBJ2-6; the table calls TRBD1, which could not be checked here. TRBV21-1 is termed a pseudogene. The CDR3 is 17 amino acids. The CDR3 reads CAPRAGTGGSGANVLTF. The CDR3 coding sequence is TGTGCCCCACGGGCCGGGACAGGGGGCTCTGGGGCCAACGTCCTGACTTTC.

The J gene is TRBJ2-3, the V gene TRBV5-6, with 9 bases identical to TRBD1. V trimming: 4 bases; J trimming: 2 bases; junction bases outside the gene matches: 5. Germline CDR1 is SGHDT and CDR2 is YYEEEE. The CDR3 loop spans 15 amino acids. For the CDR3, the DNA is TGTGCCAGCAGCGAGGGACAGGGATACACAGATACGCAGTATTTT. Encoded protein: CASSEGQGYTDTQYF.

V is TRBV14 and J is TRBJ2-7; D is unclear. V was clipped by 1 base and J by 2 bases, with 6 bases between them. Germline V gene lookup returns CDR1 SGHDN and CDR2 FVKESK. The CDR3 contains 13 residues. In DNA form, the CDR3 reads TGTGCCAGCAGCCAAGGACAAGCCTACGAGCAGTACTTC. This codes for CASSQGQAYEQYF.

The rearrangement joins TRBV5-1 to TRBJ2-2; D gene uncertain. CDR1 and CDR2 (germline): SGHRS, YFSETQ. Deletions cut 0 bases from V and 5 bases from J, with 8 bases between. The CDR3 is 14 residues long. Here the CDR3 reads CASSLEVRTGELFF. The CDR3, as DNA: TGCGCCAGCAGCTTGGAGGTCAGGACCGGGGAGCTGTTTTTT. The complete variable domain, with remaining parts taken from reference TRBV5-1 and TRBJ2-2, reads KAGVTQTPRYLIKTRGQQVTLSCSPISGHRSVSWYQQTPGQGLQFLFEYFSETQRNKGNFPGRFSGRQFSNSRSEMNVSTLELGDSALYLCASSLEVRTGELFFGEGSRLTVL.

This clone was seen more than once but under ten times. J is TRBJ2-5 and V is TRBV6-5, with D uncertain. CDR3 length equals 15 residues. Deletions cut 2 bases from V and 2 bases from J, with 12 bases between. Germline-derived CDR1 and CDR2 are MNHEY and SVGAGI. As DNA, the CDR3 is TGTGCCAGCAGTTACCATACACTAAAACAAGAGACCCAGTACTTC. Protein: CASSYHTLKQETQYF.

CDR3 residues: CASSPTTGTTDTQYF. DNA of the CDR3: TGTGCCAGCAGCCCGACTACGGGTACCACAGATACGCAGTATTTT. This rearrangement joins TRBV7-6 to TRBJ2-3; possibly TRBD2 for D (5 bases). CDR1 is SGHVS and CDR2 is FNYEAQ in the germline V gene. The CDR3 runs to 15 residues. V lost 5 bases and J 2 bases, leaving 14 bases between the germline ends.

The chain recombines TRBV4-3 with TRBJ2-1, with TRBD1 identical over 8 bases. The germline gives CDR1 LGHNA, CDR2 YSLEER. This CDR3 spans 14 amino acids. V lost 3 bases, J lost 7 bases, and 5 bases stayed unmatched. The CDR3 reads CASSQRTGSNEQFF. The CDR3 nucleotides read TGCGCCAGCAGCCAGCGGACAGGGTCGAATGAGCAGTTCTTC.